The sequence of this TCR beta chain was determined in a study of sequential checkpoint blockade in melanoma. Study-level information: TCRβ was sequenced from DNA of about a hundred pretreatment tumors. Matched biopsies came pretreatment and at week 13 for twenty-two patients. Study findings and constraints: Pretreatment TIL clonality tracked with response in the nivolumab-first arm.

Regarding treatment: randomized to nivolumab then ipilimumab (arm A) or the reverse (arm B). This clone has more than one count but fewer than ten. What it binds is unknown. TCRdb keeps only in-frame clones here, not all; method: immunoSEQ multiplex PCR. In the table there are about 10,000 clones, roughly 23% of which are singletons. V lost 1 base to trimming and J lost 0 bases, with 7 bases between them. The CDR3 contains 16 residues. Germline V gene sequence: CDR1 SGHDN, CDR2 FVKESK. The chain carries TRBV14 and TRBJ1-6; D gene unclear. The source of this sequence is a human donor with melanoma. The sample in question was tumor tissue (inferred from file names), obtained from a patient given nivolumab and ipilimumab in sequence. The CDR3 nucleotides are TGTGCCAGCAGCCAAGGTCGGAGCTCCTATAATTCACCCCTCCACTTT. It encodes CASSQGRSSYNSPLHF.